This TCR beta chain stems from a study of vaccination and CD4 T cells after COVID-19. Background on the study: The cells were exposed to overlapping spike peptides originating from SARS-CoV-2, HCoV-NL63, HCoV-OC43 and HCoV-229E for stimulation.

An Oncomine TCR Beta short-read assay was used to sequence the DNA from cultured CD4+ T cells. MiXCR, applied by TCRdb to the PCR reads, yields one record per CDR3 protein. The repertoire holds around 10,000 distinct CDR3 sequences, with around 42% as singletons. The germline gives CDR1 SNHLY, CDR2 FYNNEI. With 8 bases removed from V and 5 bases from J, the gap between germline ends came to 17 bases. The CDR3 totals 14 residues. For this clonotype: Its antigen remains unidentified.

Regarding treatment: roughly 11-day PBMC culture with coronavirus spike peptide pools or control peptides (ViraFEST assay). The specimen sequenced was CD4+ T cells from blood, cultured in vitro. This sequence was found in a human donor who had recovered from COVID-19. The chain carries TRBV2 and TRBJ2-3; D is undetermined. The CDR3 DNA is TGTGCCAGCTTTAGAGAAGGGTTCGGAGATACGCAGTATTTT. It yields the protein CASFREGFGDTQYF. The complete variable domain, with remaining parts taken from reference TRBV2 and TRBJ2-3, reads EPEVTQTPSHQVTQMGQEVILRCVPISNHLYFYWYRQILGQKVEFLVSFYNNEISEKSEIFDDQFSVERPDGSNFTLKIRSTKLEDSAMYFCASFREGFGDTQYFGPGTRLTVL.